This TCR beta chain was captured in a study of PD-1 blockade in classical Hodgkin lymphoma (dated by TCRdb to about 2020). Turning to the overall study: Nivolumab dosing was 3 mg/kg intravenously every 2 weeks, continuing until either disease progression or unacceptable toxicity. A peripheral blood immune signature of response to PD-1 blockade in classical Hodgkin lymphoma was defined using TCR beta sequencing and CyTOF. Study-level results and caveats: Diversity was lower in patients who began nivolumab less than 1 year after ASCT, so these patients were left out of later analyses to avoid confounding by immune reconstitution. CD4+ but not CD8+ TCR diversity rose significantly by C4D1 (p=0.0027 vs p=0.16), most apparent in complete responders (p=0.02). Baseline TCR diversity was reported to be lower in newly diagnosed patients than in healthy donors, and even lower in relapsed/refractory patients. The study was restricted to a single clinical trial cohort, and the causes of repertoire differences, possibly disease activity or prior therapy, were left undefined. Baseline diversity similar to that of newly diagnosed patients was observed in trial patients achieving complete response, whereas significantly lower diversity was observed in partial responders and progressors.

What this sample's time point label stands for: cycle 2 day 1 (C2D1) of nivolumab. Every trial patient had relapsed following autologous stem cell transplantation, and prior brentuximab vedotin exposure was what differed among cohorts A, B and C. A total of over 55 patients with relapsed/refractory classical Hodgkin lymphoma made up the trial cohort, and each patient's best overall response was complete response, partial response or progressive disease. In the multi-cohort phase II CheckMate 205 trial, trial patients received single-agent nivolumab. Best overall response was determined by an independent review committee according to the 2007 International Working Group response criteria. Trial PBMCs were collected just before the start of nivolumab (C1D1) and during therapy at cycle 2 day 1 and cycle 4 day 1. Peripheral blood was collected in 8 mL Vacutainer Cell Preparation Tubes, from which PBMCs were isolated by centrifugation and then cryopreserved.

Reading from cysteine to phenylalanine, the CDR3 counts 14 amino acids. Only the CDR3 DNA stays, 42 bases, in frame from base 1. V and J are trimmed by 6 bases and 8 bases, and the gene matches miss 12 bases of the junction. Via the germline V gene, CDR1 is MNHEY and CDR2 SVGAGI. On this clone: Its specific antigen is unknown. The sample holds no much larger clone one base away, and base qualities are not on file.

Genomic DNA was isolated using the Qiagen DNeasy kit from unsorted PBMCs as well as from negatively selected CD4+ and CD8+ fractions. Using primers that anneal to V and J segments, immunoSEQ multiplex PCR amplified the TCR beta CDR3 regions. A synthetic immune receptor repertoire was used to minimize amplification bias, and any remaining bias was removed computationally after sequencing. The study's own analysis went as follows. Custom Python scripts were used to quantify repertoire diversity as the Shannon entropy index. Unsorted, CD4+ and CD8+ repertoires were examined separately, except in combined analyses, for which CD4+ and CD8+ sequences were merged in silico. Clonal expansion was defined as at least a 2-fold frequency increase after treatment relative to C1D1, with a pseudocount of 0.5 for undetected baseline clones. Clones with 0 or 1 copy at C1D1 were classified as singleton clones, and clones with 2 or more copies were classified as non-singleton clones. By matching protein sequences in sorted samples from the same patient, clones expanded in unsorted samples were annotated as CD4+, CD8+ or unknown. Wilcoxon tests were applied to paired samples to test diversity changes from C1D1 to C4D1. Not all clones reach the TCRdb copy of this immuneACCESS table, which keeps in-frame sequences only. Checked studies attribute under half of the gap to unresolved V genes and leave the rest unexplained. V, J and clone size were drawn from that table, and D and trimming were deduced from the DNA. A total of around 19,000 clones appear in this sample, 86% of them only once. The ten largest clonotypes hold under 15% of the sample.

The sequence came from a human donor with classical Hodgkin lymphoma. Sequenced here: peripheral blood mononuclear cells (PBMCs), sampled before the second cycle of nivolumab. The chain links TRBV6-5 with TRBJ1-2; TRBD1 lines up with 7 middle nucleotides. The DNA is TGTGCCAGCAGCCCCCGGACAGGCGGACGGGGCTACACCTTC. The resulting protein is CASSPRTGGRGYTF.